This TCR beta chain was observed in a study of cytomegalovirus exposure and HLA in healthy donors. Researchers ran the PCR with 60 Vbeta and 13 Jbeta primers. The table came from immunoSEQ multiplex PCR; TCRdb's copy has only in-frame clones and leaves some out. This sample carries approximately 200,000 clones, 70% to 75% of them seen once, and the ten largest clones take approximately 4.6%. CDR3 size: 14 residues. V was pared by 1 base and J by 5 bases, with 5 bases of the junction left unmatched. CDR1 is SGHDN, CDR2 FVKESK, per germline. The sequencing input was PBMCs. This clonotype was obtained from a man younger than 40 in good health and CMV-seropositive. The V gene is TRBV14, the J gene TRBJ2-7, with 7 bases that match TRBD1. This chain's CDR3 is CASSQVAGGHEQYF. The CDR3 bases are TGTGCCAGCAGCCAAGTGGCAGGGGGTCACGAGCAGTACTTC. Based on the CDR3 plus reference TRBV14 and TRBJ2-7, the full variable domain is EAGVTQFPSHSVIEKGQTVTLRCDPISGHDNLYWYRRVMGKEIKFLLHFVKESKQDESGMPNNRFLAERTGGTYSTLKVQPAELEDSGVYFCASSQVAGGHEQYFGPGTRLTVT.